A single sample gave rise to the 6 T cell receptor beta chains below, sequenced in a study of OX40 agonist ivuxolimab in advanced cancers. Clones were sequenced by immunoSEQ multiplex PCR, and TCRdb holds only the in-frame ones, with some missing. The table records about 71,000 clones, around 82% of them present only once. The material sequenced was CD4+ or CD8+ T cells sorted from blood, taken in a trial of the OX40 agonist ivuxolimab. Receptor source: an adult with an advanced solid tumor such as melanoma, head and neck, liver or kidney cancer.

The chain has TRBV6-5 and TRBJ2-2; no reliable D call. Germline assignment: CDR1 MNHEY and CDR2 SVGAGI. V was shortened by 5 bases and J by 3 bases, with 7 bases between the two germline ends. CDR3 length: 13 amino acids. CDR3 nucleotides: TGTGCCAGCAGTACCCATGACACCGGGGAGCTGTTTTTT. It yields the protein CASSTHDTGELFF.

The chain joins TRBV9 to TRBJ2-5, with unresolved D. CDR1 is SGDLS, CDR2 YYNGEE, per germline. CDR3 length: 12 residues. Trimming left V 2 bases short and J 3 bases short, with 5 bases between. The CDR3 sequence is CASSVEKETQYF. For the CDR3, the DNA is TGTGCCAGCAGCGTTGAGAAAGAGACCCAGTACTTC.

The chain recombines TRBV7-2 with TRBJ1-3, with 7 bases lining up with TRBD1. V dropped 6 bases and J dropped 2; count of bases not matched to a gene: 7. The CDR3 loop spans 15 amino acids. The V gene's germline CDR1 is SGHTA and CDR2 FQGNSA. Here the CDR3 reads CASRQTGTAGNTIYF. CDR3 bases: TGTGCCAGCAGACAGACCGGGACAGCTGGAAACACCATATATTTT. The whole variable domain, filled in from reference TRBV7-2 and TRBJ1-3, reads GAGVSQSPSNKVTEKGKDVELRCDPISGHTALYWYRQSLGQGLEFLIYFQGNSAPDKSGLPSDRFSAERTGGSVSTLTIQRTQQEDSAVYLCASRQTGTAGNTIYFGEGSWLTVV.

This clone appeared once. This rearrangement joins TRBV6-5 to TRBJ2-7; D not certain. Trimming removed 2 bases at V and 0 bases at J, with 11 bases between. Germline assignment: CDR1 MNHEY and CDR2 SVGAGI. The CDR3 has 15 amino acids. The CDR3 is CASSYLQRSSYEQYF. As DNA, the CDR3 is TGTGCCAGCAGTTACCTCCAGCGCAGCTCCTACGAGCAGTACTTC.

The rearrangement uses TRBV18 and TRBJ1-1, with D possibly TRBD1 on 6 matching bases. V lost 5 bases, J lost 1 base, and 17 bases lay in between. This CDR3 is built from 16 residues. The germline V gene has CDR1 KGHSH and CDR2 LQKENI. CDR3 sequence reads: CASSSKSTGSNTEAFF. CDR3 DNA: TGTGCCAGCTCATCGAAGTCGACAGGTTCGAACACTGAAGCTTTCTTT.

The chain carries TRBV4-3 and TRBJ1-4; weak D call: TRBD1 (5 bases). Trimming pared 4 bases from V and 5 bases from J, leaving 14 bases between. Germline V gene lookup returns CDR1 LGHNA and CDR2 YSLEER. The CDR3 sequence is 15 residues long. CDR3 residues: CASSRTGTKNEKLFF. The CDR3 bases are TGCGCCAGCAGCCGAACCGGGACGAAGAATGAAAAACTGTTTTTT.